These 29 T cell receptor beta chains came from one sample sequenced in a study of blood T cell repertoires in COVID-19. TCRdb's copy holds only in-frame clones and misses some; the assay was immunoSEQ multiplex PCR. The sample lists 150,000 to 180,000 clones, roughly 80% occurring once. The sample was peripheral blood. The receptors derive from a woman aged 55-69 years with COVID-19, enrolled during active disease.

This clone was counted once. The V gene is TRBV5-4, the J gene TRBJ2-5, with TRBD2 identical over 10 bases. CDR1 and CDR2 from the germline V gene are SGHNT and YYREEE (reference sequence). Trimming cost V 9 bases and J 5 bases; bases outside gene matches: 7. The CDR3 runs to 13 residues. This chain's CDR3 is CANSGRPGETQYF. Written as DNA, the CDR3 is TGTGCCAATAGCGGGAGGCCGGGGGAGACCCAGTACTTC. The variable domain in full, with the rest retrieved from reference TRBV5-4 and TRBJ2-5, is ETGVTQSPTHLIKTRGQQVTLRCSSQSGHNTVSWYQQALGQGPQFIFQYYREEENGRGNFPPRFSGLQFPNYSSELNVNALELDDSALYLCANSGRPGETQYFGPGTRLLVL.

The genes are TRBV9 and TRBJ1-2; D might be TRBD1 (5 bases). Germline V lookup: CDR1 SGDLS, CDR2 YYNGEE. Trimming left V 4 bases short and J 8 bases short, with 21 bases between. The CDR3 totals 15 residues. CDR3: CASSPWPGQLSGYTF. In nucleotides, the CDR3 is TGTGCCAGCAGCCCCTGGCCCGGACAACTATCCGGCTACACCTTC.

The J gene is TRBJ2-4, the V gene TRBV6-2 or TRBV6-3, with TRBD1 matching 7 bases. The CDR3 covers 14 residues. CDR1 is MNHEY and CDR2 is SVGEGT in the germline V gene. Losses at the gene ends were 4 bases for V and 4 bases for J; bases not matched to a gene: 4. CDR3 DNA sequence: TGTGCCAGCAGTTCGACAGGGAAAAAAAACATTCAGTACTTC. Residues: CASSSTGKKNIQYF.

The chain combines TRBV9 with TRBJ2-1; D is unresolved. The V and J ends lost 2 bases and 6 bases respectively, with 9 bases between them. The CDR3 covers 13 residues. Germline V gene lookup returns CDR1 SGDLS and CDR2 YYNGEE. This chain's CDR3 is CASSVEVSNEQFF. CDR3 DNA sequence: TGTGCCAGCAGCGTCGAGGTCAGCAATGAGCAGTTCTTC.

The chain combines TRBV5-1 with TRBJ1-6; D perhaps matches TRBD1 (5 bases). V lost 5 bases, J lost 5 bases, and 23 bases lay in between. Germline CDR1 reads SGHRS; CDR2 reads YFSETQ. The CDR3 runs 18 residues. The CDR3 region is CASSPSRPGVVDNSPLHF. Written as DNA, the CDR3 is TGCGCCAGCAGTCCCTCAAGGCCGGGGGTCGTCGATAATTCACCCCTCCACTTT.

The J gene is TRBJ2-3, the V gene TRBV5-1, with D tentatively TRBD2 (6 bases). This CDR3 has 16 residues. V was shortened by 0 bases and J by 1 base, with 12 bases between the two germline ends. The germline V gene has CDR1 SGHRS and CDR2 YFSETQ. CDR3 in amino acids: CASSLAGGYGTDTQYF. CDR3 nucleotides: TGCGCCAGCAGCTTGGCCGGGGGTTACGGCACAGATACGCAGTATTTT. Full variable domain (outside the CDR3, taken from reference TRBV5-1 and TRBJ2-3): KAGVTQTPRYLIKTRGQQVTLSCSPISGHRSVSWYQQTPGQGLQFLFEYFSETQRNKGNFPGRFSGRQFSNSRSEMNVSTLELGDSALYLCASSLAGGYGTDTQYFGPGTRLTVL.

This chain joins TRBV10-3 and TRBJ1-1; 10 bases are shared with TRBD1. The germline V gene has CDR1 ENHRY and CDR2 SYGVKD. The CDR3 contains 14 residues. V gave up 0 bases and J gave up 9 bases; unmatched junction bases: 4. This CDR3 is CAISESTGGLKAFF. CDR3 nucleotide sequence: TGTGCCATCAGTGAGTCGACAGGGGGCCTGAAAGCTTTCTTT.

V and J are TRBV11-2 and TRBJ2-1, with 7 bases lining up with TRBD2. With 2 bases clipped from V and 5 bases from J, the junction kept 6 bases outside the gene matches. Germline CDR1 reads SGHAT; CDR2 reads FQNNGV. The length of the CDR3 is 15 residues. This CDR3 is CASSLTAGANNEQFF. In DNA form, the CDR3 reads TGTGCCAGCAGCTTAACGGCGGGAGCCAACAATGAGCAGTTCTTC.

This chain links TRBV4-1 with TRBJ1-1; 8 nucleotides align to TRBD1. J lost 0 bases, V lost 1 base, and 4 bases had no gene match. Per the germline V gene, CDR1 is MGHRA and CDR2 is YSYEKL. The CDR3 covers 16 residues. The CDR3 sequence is CASSQGQGLVNTEAFF. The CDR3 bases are TGCGCCAGCAGCCAAGGACAGGGGCTAGTGAACACTGAAGCTTTCTTT.

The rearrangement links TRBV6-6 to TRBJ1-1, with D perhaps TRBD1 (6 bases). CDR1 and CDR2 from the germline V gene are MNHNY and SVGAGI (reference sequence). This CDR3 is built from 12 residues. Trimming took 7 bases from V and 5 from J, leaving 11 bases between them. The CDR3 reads CASNLQGTEAFF. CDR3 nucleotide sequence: TGTGCCAGCAACCTACAGGGTACTGAAGCTTTCTTT.

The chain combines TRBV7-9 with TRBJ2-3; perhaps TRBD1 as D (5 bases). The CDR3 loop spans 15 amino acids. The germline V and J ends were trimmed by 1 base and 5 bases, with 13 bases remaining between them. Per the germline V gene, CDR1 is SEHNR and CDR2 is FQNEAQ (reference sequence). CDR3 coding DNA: TGTGCCAGCAGCTTAGACAGGCGGCCCGGAGATACGCAGTATTTT. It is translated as CASSLDRRPGDTQYF.

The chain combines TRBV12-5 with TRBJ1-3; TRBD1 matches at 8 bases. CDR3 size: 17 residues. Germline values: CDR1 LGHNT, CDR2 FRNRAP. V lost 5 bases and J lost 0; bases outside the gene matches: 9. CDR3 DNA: TGTGCTAGTGGTCCCAGGACAGGGCCTTCCTCTGGAAACACCATATATTTT. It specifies CASGPRTGPSSGNTIYF.

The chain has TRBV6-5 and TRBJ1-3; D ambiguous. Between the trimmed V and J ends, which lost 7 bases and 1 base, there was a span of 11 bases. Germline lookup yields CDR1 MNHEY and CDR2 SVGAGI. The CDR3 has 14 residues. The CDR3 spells CASNRQVSGNTIYF. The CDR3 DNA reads TGTGCCAGCAATCGACAAGTGTCTGGAAACACCATATATTTT.

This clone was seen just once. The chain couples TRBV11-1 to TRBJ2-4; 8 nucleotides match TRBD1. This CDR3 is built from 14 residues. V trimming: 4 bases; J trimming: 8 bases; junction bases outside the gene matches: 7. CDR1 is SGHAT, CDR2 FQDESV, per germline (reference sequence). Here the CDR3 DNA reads TGTGCCAGCAGCTACAGGGGGATCGGAGACATTCAGTACTTC. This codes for CASSYRGIGDIQYF.

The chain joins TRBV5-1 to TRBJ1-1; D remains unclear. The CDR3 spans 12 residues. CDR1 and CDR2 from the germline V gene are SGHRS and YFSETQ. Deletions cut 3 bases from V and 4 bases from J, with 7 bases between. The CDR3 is CASSYDTTEAFF. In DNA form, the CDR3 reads TGCGCCAGCAGCTACGACACCACTGAAGCTTTCTTT. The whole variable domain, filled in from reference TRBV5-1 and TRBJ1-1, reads KAGVTQTPRYLIKTRGQQVTLSCSPISGHRSVSWYQQTPGQGLQFLFEYFSETQRNKGNFPGRFSGRQFSNSRSEMNVSTLELGDSALYLCASSYDTTEAFFGQGTRLTVV.

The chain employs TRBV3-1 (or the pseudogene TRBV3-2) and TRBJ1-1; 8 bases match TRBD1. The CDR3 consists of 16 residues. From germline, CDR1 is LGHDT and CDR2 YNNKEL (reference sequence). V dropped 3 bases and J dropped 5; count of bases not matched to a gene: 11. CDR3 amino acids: CASSQWVTGGRTEAFF. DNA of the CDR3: TGTGCCAGCAGCCAGTGGGTTACAGGGGGGAGGACTGAAGCTTTCTTT.

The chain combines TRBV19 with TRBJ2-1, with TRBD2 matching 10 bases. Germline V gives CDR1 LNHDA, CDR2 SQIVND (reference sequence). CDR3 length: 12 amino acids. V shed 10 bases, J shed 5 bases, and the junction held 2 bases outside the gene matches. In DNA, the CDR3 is TGTGCCACGGGACTAGCGAACAATGAGCAGTTCTTC. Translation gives CATGLANNEQFF.

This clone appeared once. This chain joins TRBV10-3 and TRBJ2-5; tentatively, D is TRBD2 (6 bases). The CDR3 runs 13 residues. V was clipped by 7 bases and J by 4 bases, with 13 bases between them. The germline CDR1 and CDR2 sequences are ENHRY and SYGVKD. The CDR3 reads CAINSRGGETQYF. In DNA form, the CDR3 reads TGTGCCATCAATTCTAGGGGAGGAGAGACCCAGTACTTC.

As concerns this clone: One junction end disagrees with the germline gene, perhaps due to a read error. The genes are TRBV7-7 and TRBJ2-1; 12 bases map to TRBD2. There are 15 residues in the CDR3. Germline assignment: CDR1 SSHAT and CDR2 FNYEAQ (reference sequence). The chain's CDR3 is CASSSRTSGINEQFF. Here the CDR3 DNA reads TGTGCTAGCAGCTCGCGGACTAGCGGGATCAATGAGCAGTTCTTC.

The CDR3 spells CASSPPLAGWNEQFF. The CDR3 bases are TGTGCCAGCTCACCACCCCTAGCGGGATGGAATGAGCAGTTCTTC. This chain links TRBV18 with TRBJ2-1, with 9 bases aligning to TRBD2. CDR1 and CDR2 from the germline V gene are KGHSH and LQKENI. The trim removed 0 bases at V and 7 bases at J, leaving 4 bases unmatched. This CDR3 spans 15 amino acids. The full variable domain, in which reference TRBV18 and TRBJ2-1 provide the parts outside the CDR3, is NAGVMQNPRHLVRRRGQEARLRCSPMKGHSHVYWYRQLPEEGLKFMVYLQKENIIDESGMPKERFSAEFPKEGPSILRIQQVVRGDSAAYFCASSPPLAGWNEQFFGPGTRLTVL.

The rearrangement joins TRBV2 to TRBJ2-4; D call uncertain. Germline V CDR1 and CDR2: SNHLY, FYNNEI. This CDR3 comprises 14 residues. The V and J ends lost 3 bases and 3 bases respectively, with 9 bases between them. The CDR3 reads CASSDVVDKNIQYF. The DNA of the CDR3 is TGTGCCAGCAGTGATGTAGTTGACAAAAACATTCAGTACTTC.

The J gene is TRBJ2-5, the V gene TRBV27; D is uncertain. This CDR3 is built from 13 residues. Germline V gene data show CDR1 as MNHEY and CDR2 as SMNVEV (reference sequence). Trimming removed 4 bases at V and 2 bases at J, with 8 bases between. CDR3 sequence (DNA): TGTGCCAGCAGTTATGGTCTACAAGAGACCCAGTACTTC. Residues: CASSYGLQETQYF.

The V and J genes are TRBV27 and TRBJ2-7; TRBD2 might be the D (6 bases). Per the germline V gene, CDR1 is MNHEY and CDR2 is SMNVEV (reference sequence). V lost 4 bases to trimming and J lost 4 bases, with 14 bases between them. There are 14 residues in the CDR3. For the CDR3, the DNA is TGTGCCAGCAGTTCCCGGGAGAATCATTACGAGCAGTACTTC. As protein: CASSSRENHYEQYF.

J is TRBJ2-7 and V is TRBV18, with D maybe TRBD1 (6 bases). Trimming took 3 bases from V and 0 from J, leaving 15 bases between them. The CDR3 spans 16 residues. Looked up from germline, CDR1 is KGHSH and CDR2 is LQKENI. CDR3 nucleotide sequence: TGTGCCAGCTCACCTGCGACAGGTACTAGCTCCTACGAGCAGTACTTC. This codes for CASSPATGTSSYEQYF.

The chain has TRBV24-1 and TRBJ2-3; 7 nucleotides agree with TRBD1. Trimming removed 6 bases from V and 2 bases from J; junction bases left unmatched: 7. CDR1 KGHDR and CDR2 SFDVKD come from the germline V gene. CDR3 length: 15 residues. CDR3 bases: TGTGCCACCAGTCATTACGGGACAGCCACAGATACGCAGTATTTT. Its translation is CATSHYGTATDTQYF.

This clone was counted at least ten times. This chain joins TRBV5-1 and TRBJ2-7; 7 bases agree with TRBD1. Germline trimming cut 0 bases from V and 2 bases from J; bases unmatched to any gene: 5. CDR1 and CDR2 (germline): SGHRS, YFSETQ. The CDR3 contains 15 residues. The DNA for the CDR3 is TGCGCCAGCAGCTTGGGACCGACAGGGACCTACGAGCAGTACTTC. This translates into CASSLGPTGTYEQYF.

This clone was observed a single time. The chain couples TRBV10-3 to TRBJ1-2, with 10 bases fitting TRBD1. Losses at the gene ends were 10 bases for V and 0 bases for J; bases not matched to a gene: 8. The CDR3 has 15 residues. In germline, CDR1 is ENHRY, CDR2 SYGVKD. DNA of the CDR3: TGTGCCACCAGGACAGGGGGGAACCCTAACTATGGCTACACCTTC. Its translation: CATRTGGNPNYGYTF.

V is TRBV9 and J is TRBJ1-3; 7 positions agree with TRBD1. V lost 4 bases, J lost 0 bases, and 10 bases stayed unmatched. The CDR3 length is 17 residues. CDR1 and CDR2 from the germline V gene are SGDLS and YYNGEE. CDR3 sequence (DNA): TGTGCCAGCAGCCTTACTACGGACAGGAGCTCTGGAAACACCATATATTTT. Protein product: CASSLTTDRSSGNTIYF.

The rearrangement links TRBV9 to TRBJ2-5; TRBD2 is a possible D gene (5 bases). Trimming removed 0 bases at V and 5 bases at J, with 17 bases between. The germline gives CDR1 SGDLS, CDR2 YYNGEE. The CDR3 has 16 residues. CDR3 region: CASSVVGSSHPETQYF. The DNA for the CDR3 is TGTGCCAGCAGCGTAGTGGGGAGCTCGCACCCGGAGACCCAGTACTTC.